The sequence of this T cell receptor beta chain was determined in a study of CD8 T cells in ankylosing spondylitis. Study-wide findings and caveats: Earlier studies detected some motif variants in reactive arthritis synovial fluid and blood. For ankylosing spondylitis blood, a TCR beta motif of about eight highly homologous variants appeared characteristic. Researchers reportedly found disease-linked clones significantly enriched in matched ankylosing spondylitis synovial fluid.

Comment on this clonotype: Its antigen is as yet unknown.

V lost 9 bases and J lost 0; bases outside the gene matches: 8. This CDR3 is built from 15 residues. TCRdb used MiXCR to reprocess the 5' RACE reads, holding one entry per CDR3 protein. The data contain about 310,000 distinct CDR3 sequences, 20% to 25% of them seen just once; the ten biggest clones take up around 3.2%. V and J are TRBV12-3 or TRBV12-4 and TRBJ1-2; 9 positions agree with TRBD1. Sequenced: blood, either unsorted or a sorted T cell fraction (not recorded which). This TCR was recovered from a female donor with ankylosing spondylitis or in good health (not recorded which). The CDR3, as DNA: TGTGCCAGTGAAGACAGGGGGGGTTCTAACTATGGCTACACCTTC. This translates into CASEDRGGSNYGYTF.